This is a list of T cell receptor beta chains from one sample in a study of Graves' ophthalmopathy and Graves' hyperthyroidism. TCRdb fed the multiplex PCR reads into MiXCR, producing one record per CDR3 protein. The sample has some 160,000 distinct CDR3 sequences, just under 40% seen once. Sample: peripheral blood. These receptors all come from a young man with Graves' ophthalmopathy. The CDR3 runs from the conserved cysteine through the conserved F or W. A D gene is named only where the DNA matches it firmly. Size is stated for part of the rows, as once, few or many counts, or as a class when the clone is expanded.

v_call	d_call	j_call	cdr3_length	clone_size	cdr3_aa	cdr3_nt
TRBV7-2	-	TRBJ1-3	14	few	CASSLSIRGNTIYF	TGTGCCAGCAGTCTAAGTATACGTGGGAACACCATATATTTT
TRBV11-2	-	TRBJ2-7	14	few	CASSLGGEGYEQYF	TGTGCCAGCAGCCTAGGAGGGGAAGGCTACGAGCAGTACTTC
TRBV6-1	-	TRBJ2-7	11	-	CAIISGLEQYF	TGTGCCATCATATCCGGGCTCGAGCAGTACTTC
TRBV12-3/TRBV12-4	-	TRBJ1-1	14	medium-sized	CASSLWGDETEAFF	TGTGCCAGCAGTTTATGGGGGGATGAGACTGAAGCTTTCTTT
TRBV6-2/TRBV6-3	-	TRBJ2-7	14	many	CATFRADSLYEQYF	TGTGCCACCTTCCGGGCGGACTCCCTTTACGAGCAGTACTTC
TRBV27	TRBD1	TRBJ1-1	15	many	CASSKTGLTDTEAFF	TGTGCCAGCAGTAAGACAGGGCTTACCGACACTGAAGCTTTCTTT
TRBV7-3	-	TRBJ1-1	15	-	CASSFNPGVNTEAFF	TGTGCCAGCAGCTTTAACCCAGGGGTGAACACTGAAGCTTTCTTT
TRBV29-1	TRBD2	TRBJ2-7	13	medium-sized	CSVADDSLAERYF	TGCAGCGTTGCGGACGATTCACTAGCGGAGCGGTACTTC
TRBV6-1	TRBD1	TRBJ1-5	17	-	CASTSTVGQGFNQPQHF	TGTGCCAGCACCTCCACGGTGGGACAGGGATTCAATCAGCCCCAGCATTTT
TRBV6-1	-	TRBJ1-1	15	-	CASSERAPMNTEAFF	TGTGCCAGCAGTGAACGTGCACCCATGAACACTGAAGCTTTCTTT
TRBV12-3/TRBV12-4	TRBD1	TRBJ1-6	15	few	CASTYGTARNSPLHF	TGTGCCAGCACCTATGGGACAGCTCGAAATTCACCCCTCCACTTT
TRBV19	TRBD1	TRBJ2-2	18	many	CASSSHPFGTGRTGELFF	TGTGCCAGTAGTTCCCACCCCTTCGGGACAGGGCGCACCGGGGAGCTGTTTTTT
TRBV11-2	TRBD2	TRBJ2-5	17	-	CASSEGLADLYQETQYF	TGTGCCAGCAGCGAGGGACTAGCGGACCTGTACCAAGAGACCCAGTACTTC
TRBV6-1	-	TRBJ1-2	12	-	CASFGWGFGYTF	TGTGCCAGCTTTGGGTGGGGGTTTGGCTACACCTTC
TRBV10-3	-	TRBJ2-2	15	many	CAITGAVGNTGELFF	TGTGCCATCACGGGTGCGGTGGGGAACACCGGGGAGCTGTTTTTT
TRBV6-5	-	TRBJ2-7	14	-	CASSYSKGYYEQYF	TGTGCCAGCAGTTACTCTAAGGGTTACTACGAGCAGTACTTC